A selection of T cell receptor beta chains follows, all from one sample in a study of blood T cells in healthy people across ages. TCRdb passed the 5' RACE reads through MiXCR, listing each CDR3 protein once. The table shows 1.5 million to 2 million distinct CDR3 sequences, with around half occurring only once. Sequences were obtained from blood. These receptors were taken from a middle-aged woman in good health. Both conserved end residues are part of each CDR3. D genes are given only for firm matches. The size of a clone is reported for some rows only, either as once, few or many, or as a class for expanded clones.

j_call: TRBJ2-5
d_call: -
v_call: TRBV6-6
clone_size: -
cdr3_nt: TGTGCCAGCAGTTACTCGAGCCAGGTTGCAACAGAGACCCAGTACTTC
cdr3_aa: CASSYSSQVATETQYF

j_call: TRBJ1-2
d_call: TRBD1
v_call: TRBV5-6
clone_size: once
cdr3_nt: TGTGCCAGCAGCAGCCTTGACAGGGTATTCTATGGCTACACCTTC
cdr3_aa: CASSSLDRVFYGYTF

j_call: TRBJ1-2
d_call: -
v_call: TRBV4-3
clone_size: few
cdr3_nt: TGCGCCAGCAGCCAAGATAGAGGGTCTGGCTATGGCTACACCTTC
cdr3_aa: CASSQDRGSGYGYTF

j_call: TRBJ2-5
d_call: TRBD1
v_call: TRBV7-6
clone_size: -
cdr3_nt: TGTGCCATCAGCTTAGGGACAGGGGTCCAAGAGACCCAGTACTTC
cdr3_aa: CAISLGTGVQETQYF

j_call: TRBJ2-3
d_call: TRBD2
v_call: TRBV4-2
clone_size: -
cdr3_nt: TGTGCCAGCAGCCAAGAGGCGCTTGCGGGGGGTGCAAAGGATACGCAGTATTTT
cdr3_aa: CASSQEALAGGAKDTQYF

j_call: TRBJ2-4
d_call: TRBD1
v_call: TRBV20-1
clone_size: -
cdr3_nt: TGCAGTGCTAGGGGACAGATAAAAAACATTCAGTACTTC
cdr3_aa: CSARGQIKNIQYF

j_call: TRBJ2-1
d_call: -
v_call: TRBV4-2
clone_size: -
cdr3_nt: TGTGCCAGCAGCCGCCCAGGAGGGGGTCGATACAATGAGCAGTTCTTC
cdr3_aa: CASSRPGGGRYNEQFF

j_call: TRBJ2-1
d_call: TRBD1
v_call: TRBV9
clone_size: few
cdr3_nt: TGTGCCAGCAGCGTAGAGACAGGGGTTAGCTACAATGAGCAGTTCTTC
cdr3_aa: CASSVETGVSYNEQFF

j_call: TRBJ2-1
d_call: -
v_call: TRBV5-6
clone_size: -
cdr3_nt: TGTGCCAGCAGCGAGGGGGGGGTTGACCACAATGAGCAGTTCTTC
cdr3_aa: CASSEGGVDHNEQFF

j_call: TRBJ2-4
d_call: -
v_call: TRBV6-2/TRBV6-3
clone_size: -
cdr3_nt: TGTGCCAGCAGTCGCACCGGTTGGGAAAACATTCAGTACTTC
cdr3_aa: CASSRTGWENIQYF

j_call: TRBJ2-3
d_call: -
v_call: TRBV6-2/TRBV6-3
clone_size: -
cdr3_nt: TGTGCCAGCAGTTACTCGGGACACATCACAGATACGCAGTATTTT
cdr3_aa: CASSYSGHITDTQYF

j_call: TRBJ2-1
d_call: TRBD2
v_call: TRBV6-4
clone_size: -
cdr3_nt: TGTGCCAGCAGTGATGGCGGGGGAAGCTCCTACAATGAGCAGTTCTTC
cdr3_aa: CASSDGGGSSYNEQFF

j_call: TRBJ1-1
d_call: -
v_call: TRBV6-5
clone_size: -
cdr3_nt: TGTGCCAGCAGAAAAGTCGGGGACACTGAAGCTTTCTTT
cdr3_aa: CASRKVGDTEAFF

j_call: TRBJ1-2
d_call: TRBD1
v_call: TRBV25-1
clone_size: few
cdr3_nt: TGTGCCAGTGGGACAGGGGGGGTCGCTAGCTATGGCTACACCTTC
cdr3_aa: CASGTGGVASYGYTF

j_call: TRBJ2-7
d_call: -
v_call: TRBV7-2
clone_size: -
cdr3_nt: TGTGCCAGCAGCTCTCCCTTTCAGGGGCGCGGGCAGTACTTC
cdr3_aa: CASSSPFQGRGQYF

j_call: TRBJ2-1
d_call: -
v_call: TRBV20-1
clone_size: -
cdr3_nt: TGCAGTGCTAGCTCAGCGGGCAAGAGCTCCTACAATGAGCAGTTCTTC
cdr3_aa: CSASSAGKSSYNEQFF

j_call: TRBJ2-2
d_call: -
v_call: TRBV2
clone_size: -
cdr3_nt: TGTGCCAGCAGTGAAGGGCAGATTTTACTAGGGACCGGGGAGCTGTTTTTT
cdr3_aa: CASSEGQILLGTGELFF

j_call: TRBJ2-5
d_call: -
v_call: TRBV5-1
clone_size: -
cdr3_nt: TGCGCCAGCAGCTTGACTTCTTACAATGAGCAGTACTTC
cdr3_aa: CASSLTSYNEQYF

j_call: TRBJ2-3
d_call: -
v_call: TRBV9
clone_size: -
cdr3_nt: TGTGCCAGCAGCGTGCGAGGGGTTGGCACAGATACGCAGTATTTT
cdr3_aa: CASSVRGVGTDTQYF

j_call: TRBJ1-1
d_call: TRBD1
v_call: TRBV6-5
clone_size: -
cdr3_nt: TGTGCCAGCTCACTAATGGGAGGGGGCAAAGGTGAAGCTTTCTTT
cdr3_aa: CASSLMGGGKGEAFF

j_call: TRBJ2-5
d_call: -
v_call: TRBV7-2
clone_size: -
cdr3_nt: TGTGCCAGCAGCTTAGTTCGGCTGGGGCAAGAGACCCAGTACTTC
cdr3_aa: CASSLVRLGQETQYF

j_call: TRBJ2-3
d_call: TRBD2
v_call: TRBV20-1
clone_size: -
cdr3_nt: TGCAGTGCGGAGAGCGGGGGGGCTATCTCAGATACGCAGTATTTT
cdr3_aa: CSAESGGAISDTQYF

j_call: TRBJ1-1
d_call: TRBD1
v_call: TRBV6-5
clone_size: -
cdr3_nt: TGTGCCAGCAGCCACCGGGACAGGAACACTGAAGCTTTCTTT
cdr3_aa: CASSHRDRNTEAFF

j_call: TRBJ1-2
d_call: TRBD1
v_call: TRBV4-2
clone_size: once
cdr3_nt: TGTGCCAGCAGCCAAGAGTCCTCCCCCAGGGGGCTCTATGGCTACACCTTC
cdr3_aa: CASSQESSPRGLYGYTF

j_call: TRBJ2-7
d_call: -
v_call: TRBV6-5
clone_size: -
cdr3_nt: TGTGCCAGCAGATCCGGGTTTCATTACGAGCAGTACTTC
cdr3_aa: CASRSGFHYEQYF

j_call: TRBJ2-5
d_call: -
v_call: TRBV6-1
clone_size: -
cdr3_nt: TGTGCCGGCAGTCAACCGAGCCCGGGACTCCTGGTGAGGACCCAGTACTTC
cdr3_aa: CAGSQPSPGLLVRTQYF

j_call: TRBJ1-6
d_call: -
v_call: TRBV6-5
clone_size: -
cdr3_nt: TGTGCCAGCAGTTACTCGAGTCGGCGGGCAGGGTTGAATTCACCCCTCCACTTT
cdr3_aa: CASSYSSRRAGLNSPLHF

j_call: TRBJ2-7
d_call: -
v_call: TRBV20-1
clone_size: few
cdr3_nt: TGCAGTGCTAGACGGCAGGCTAGCTCCTACGAGCAGTACTTC
cdr3_aa: CSARRQASSYEQYF

j_call: TRBJ2-7
d_call: TRBD1
v_call: TRBV28
clone_size: few
cdr3_nt: TGTGCCAGCAGCGGACAGGGTATCTACGAGCAGTACTTC
cdr3_aa: CASSGQGIYEQYF

j_call: TRBJ2-7
d_call: -
v_call: TRBV7-9
clone_size: -
cdr3_nt: TGTGCCAGCAGCCCCCAACGGACGTATTCCTACGAGCAGTACTTC
cdr3_aa: CASSPQRTYSYEQYF

j_call: TRBJ2-5
d_call: TRBD2
v_call: TRBV6-6
clone_size: -
cdr3_nt: TGTGCCAGCAGGGGTGGACTAGCGGGGGCGTCTTCAGAGACCCAGTACTTC
cdr3_aa: CASRGGLAGASSETQYF

j_call: TRBJ1-4
d_call: -
v_call: TRBV6-1
clone_size: -
cdr3_nt: TGTGCCAGCAGTCCATTTCTCGGGGGGTTAGGAGCTAATGAAAAACTGTTTTTT
cdr3_aa: CASSPFLGGLGANEKLFF

j_call: TRBJ2-6
d_call: -
v_call: TRBV11-1
clone_size: -
cdr3_nt: TGTGCCAGCAGCTTAGTGACCAACGTCCTGACTTTC
cdr3_aa: CASSLVTNVLTF

j_call: TRBJ2-1
d_call: TRBD1
v_call: TRBV5-5
clone_size: -
cdr3_nt: TGTGCCAGCAGCTTCCTCCGGGACAGGGGGCATAATGAGCAGTTCTTC
cdr3_aa: CASSFLRDRGHNEQFF

j_call: TRBJ2-1
d_call: -
v_call: TRBV6-1
clone_size: -
cdr3_nt: TGTGCCAGCAGTGTTCGGGCCCTGGGGGGCGATGAGCAGTTCTTC
cdr3_aa: CASSVRALGGDEQFF

j_call: TRBJ2-5
d_call: TRBD2
v_call: TRBV5-1
clone_size: -
cdr3_nt: TGCGCCAGCAGCTGGGAGGGGAAGGAGACCCAGTACTTC
cdr3_aa: CASSWEGKETQYF

j_call: TRBJ2-4
d_call: -
v_call: TRBV7-3
clone_size: few
cdr3_nt: TGTGCCAGCAGCTTAGACGGGTCCGGGGTAAACATTCAGTACTTC
cdr3_aa: CASSLDGSGVNIQYF

j_call: TRBJ2-3
d_call: TRBD1
v_call: TRBV20-1
clone_size: few
cdr3_nt: TGCAGTGCTAGTAGAGGGGGCCTAAGCACAGATACGCAGTATTTT
cdr3_aa: CSASRGGLSTDTQYF

j_call: TRBJ1-2
d_call: -
v_call: TRBV5-1
clone_size: -
cdr3_nt: TGCGCCAGCAGCTTGATCGGGGCTAACTATGACTACACCTTC
cdr3_aa: CASSLIGANYDYTF

j_call: TRBJ2-3
d_call: TRBD2
v_call: TRBV27
clone_size: few
cdr3_nt: TGTGCCAGCAGTTTTGGGGGGAGGGCAGATACGCAGTATTTT
cdr3_aa: CASSFGGRADTQYF

j_call: TRBJ1-5
d_call: TRBD1
v_call: TRBV7-2
clone_size: -
cdr3_nt: TGTGCCAGCAGCGGACAGGGTTATCAGCCCTGGCATTTT
cdr3_aa: CASSGQGYQPWHF

j_call: TRBJ2-7
d_call: TRBD1
v_call: TRBV20-1
clone_size: few
cdr3_nt: TGCAGTGCTATTGGGGACAGGAGCTACGAGCAGTACTTC
cdr3_aa: CSAIGDRSYEQYF

j_call: TRBJ2-5
d_call: TRBD1
v_call: TRBV20-1
clone_size: few
cdr3_nt: TGCAGTGCTAGACGCTGGGGGACAGGGGTCCAAGAGACCCAGTACTTC
cdr3_aa: CSARRWGTGVQETQYF

j_call: TRBJ2-5
d_call: -
v_call: TRBV29-1
clone_size: -
cdr3_nt: TGCAGCGTTGTATGCACAGTGCGGGGAGGAGAGACCCAGTACTTC
cdr3_aa: CSVVCTVRGGETQYF

j_call: TRBJ1-2
d_call: -
v_call: TRBV12-3/TRBV12-4
clone_size: -
cdr3_nt: TGTGCCAGCAGTTCGCGGGGGAGGCGGGACTATGGCTACACCTTC
cdr3_aa: CASSSRGRRDYGYTF

j_call: TRBJ2-5
d_call: -
v_call: TRBV12-3/TRBV12-4
clone_size: few
cdr3_nt: TGTGCCAGCAGTTTATTTACGGGGGGCGGACAAGAGACCCAGTACTTC
cdr3_aa: CASSLFTGGGQETQYF

j_call: TRBJ2-7
d_call: -
v_call: TRBV20-1
clone_size: -
cdr3_nt: TGCAGTGCTAGAGATCCCCAGGGTCCAAACTACGAGCAGTACTTC
cdr3_aa: CSARDPQGPNYEQYF

j_call: TRBJ2-1
d_call: TRBD2
v_call: TRBV5-5
clone_size: -
cdr3_nt: TGTGCCAGCAGCCCTGTAGCGGGGAGCTCCTACAATGAGCAGTTCTTC
cdr3_aa: CASSPVAGSSYNEQFF

j_call: TRBJ1-2
d_call: TRBD1
v_call: TRBV6-5
clone_size: -
cdr3_nt: TGTGCCAGCAGTTGGGACAGGCAAGCTAACTATGGCTACACCTTC
cdr3_aa: CASSWDRQANYGYTF

j_call: TRBJ2-1
d_call: -
v_call: TRBV5-1
clone_size: -
cdr3_nt: TGCGCCAGCAGCTTGGAACAGGGCCGTATCGATGAGCAGTTCTTC
cdr3_aa: CASSLEQGRIDEQFF

j_call: TRBJ1-6
d_call: TRBD1
v_call: TRBV6-2/TRBV6-3
clone_size: -
cdr3_nt: TGTGCCAGCAGTCAACTGGGACAGCTGAATAATTCACCCCTCCACTTT
cdr3_aa: CASSQLGQLNNSPLHF

j_call: TRBJ2-1
d_call: TRBD2
v_call: TRBV27
clone_size: few
cdr3_nt: TGTGCCAGCAGACTAGCGGGGGGCCTCAATGAGCAGTTCTTC
cdr3_aa: CASRLAGGLNEQFF

j_call: TRBJ2-5
d_call: -
v_call: TRBV12-3/TRBV12-4
clone_size: many
cdr3_nt: TGTGCCAGCAGCCCCGAGAGACTATCCGAGACCCAGTACTTC
cdr3_aa: CASSPERLSETQYF